This T cell receptor (beta chain) was profiled in a study of technical replicates of blood from several donors. From germline, CDR1 is SGHNT and CDR2 YENEEA. V shed 5 bases and J 4 bases; nucleotides not matched to a gene: 6. The CDR3 spans 15 residues. Sequenced by immunoSEQ multiplex PCR; TCRdb stores in-frame clones only, minus some. The sample includes over 50,000 clones, more than 95% of them seen just once. This clonotype was sampled from a human donor in good health. The specimen sequenced was T cells isolated from PBMCs. V and J are TRBV11-3 and TRBJ1-3; TRBD1 matches 9 bases. CDR3 residues: CASSPTGGLGNTIYF. CDR3 sequence (DNA): TGTGCCAGCAGCCCCACAGGGGGCTTGGGAAACACCATATATTTT.